This entry lists 27 T cell receptor beta chains sequenced from one sample in a study of a mutant IDH1 vaccine in newly diagnosed glioma. Stated time point: baseline, week 1 (first vaccination visit). The treatment: pre-vaccination baseline after standard-of-care therapy. Clones were sequenced by immunoSEQ multiplex PCR, and TCRdb holds only the in-frame ones, with some missing. The repertoire holds 60,000 to 85,000 clones, with 70% to 80% as singletons. This sample comprised PBMCs, obtained from a glioma patient treated with radiotherapy, temozolomide or both. The receptor source for this set is a man aged 50 to 59 with glioma.

This chain links TRBV6-6 with TRBJ2-6; D is unresolved. Germline V gives CDR1 MNHNY, CDR2 SVGAGI (reference sequence). This CDR3 has 15 residues. V lost 6 bases to trimming and J lost 2 bases, with 11 bases between them. CDR3 nucleotide sequence: TGTGCCAGCAGGCCGGATGGGGCTGGGGCCAACGTCCTGACTTTC. Protein: CASRPDGAGANVLTF.

The chain couples TRBV14 to TRBJ1-1, with a weak D call TRBD1 (5 bases). The germline V and J ends were trimmed by 0 bases and 3 bases, with 8 bases remaining between them. The germline V gene encodes CDR1 SGHDN and CDR2 FVKESK. The CDR3 has 14 amino acids. CDR3 amino acids: CASSQEGRYTEAFF. As DNA, the CDR3 is TGTGCCAGCAGCCAAGAGGGGCGGTACACTGAAGCTTTCTTT.

The rearrangement links TRBV5-1 to TRBJ2-4; 8 positions agree with TRBD2. CDR1 and CDR2 from the germline V gene are SGHRS and YFSETQ. The CDR3 sequence is 17 residues long. J gave up 8 bases and V 0 bases, and 13 bases lay outside the gene matches. The CDR3 here is CASSLDGAGAPGDIQYF. Here the CDR3 DNA reads TGCGCCAGCAGCTTGGATGGAGCGGGGGCGCCGGGGGACATTCAGTACTTC. The entire variable domain, with the rest obtained from reference TRBV5-1 and TRBJ2-4, is as follows: KAGVTQTPRYLIKTRGQQVTLSCSPISGHRSVSWYQQTPGQGLQFLFEYFSETQRNKGNFPGRFSGRQFSNSRSEMNVSTLELGDSALYLCASSLDGAGAPGDIQYFGAGTRLSVL.

This chain uses TRBV5-1 with TRBJ2-2; 7 nucleotides align to TRBD2. Germline V gene sequence: CDR1 SGHRS, CDR2 YFSETQ. Unmatched junction bases numbered 9, after V lost 3 bases and J lost 4 bases. CDR3 length: 16 amino acids. The CDR3 here is CASSSGLSGGTGELFF. In DNA, the CDR3 is TGCGCCAGCAGCTCGGGACTCTCGGGGGGCACCGGGGAGCTGTTTTTT.

The chain joins TRBV5-6 to TRBJ1-1; 8 bases map to TRBD1. The ends lost 1 base at V and 1 base at J; junction bases unmatched: 3. Germline V CDR1 and CDR2: SGHDT, YYEEEE. This CDR3 has 15 residues. CDR3 loop: CASSLRTGWNTEAFF. In DNA form, the CDR3 reads TGTGCCAGCAGCTTGCGGACAGGGTGGAACACTGAAGCTTTCTTT.

A single count supports this clone. CDR3 protein: CASSYQGNYGYTF. The CDR3 DNA is TGTGCCAGCAGCTACCAGGGGAACTATGGCTACACCTTC. This chain links TRBV7-3 with TRBJ1-2, with D tentatively TRBD1 (6 bases). The germline CDR1 and CDR2 sequences are SGHTA and FQGTGA. The CDR3 has 13 amino acids. V was cut by 4 bases and J by 2 bases, with 8 bases left in between.

The chain uses TRBV9 and TRBJ1-3; D perhaps matches TRBD1 (5 bases). Trimming removed 2 bases at V and 4 bases at J, with 19 bases between. The CDR3 is made up of 17 amino acids. The V gene's germline CDR1 is SGDLS and CDR2 YYNGEE. The chain's CDR3 is CASSVSGISASGNTIYF. Here the CDR3 DNA reads TGTGCCAGCAGCGTTTCAGGGATTTCAGCGTCCGGAAACACCATATATTTT.

The chain uses TRBV4-3 and TRBJ2-7, with TRBD2 identical over 7 bases. Trimming took 2 bases from V and 0 from J; bases not matched to a gene: 10. CDR1 is LGHNA and CDR2 is YSLEER in the germline V gene. CDR3 length: 17 amino acids. CDR3 nucleotide sequence: TGCGCCAGCAGCCAAATGGGAGGGGCTGGAAGCTCCTACGAGCAGTACTTC. Amino acid sequence: CASSQMGGAGSSYEQYF.

Concerning this clone: Additional DNA sequences in this sample encode the identical CDR3. The chain carries TRBV6-4 and TRBJ1-5; D ambiguous. Germline V gene data show CDR1 as MRHNA and CDR2 as SNTAGT. Trimming removed 3 bases from V and 1 base from J, with 4 bases in between. The CDR3 has 13 amino acids. CDR3 sequence (DNA): TGTGCCAGCAGTGAGGGCAGCAATCAGCCCCAGCATTTT. This codes for CASSEGSNQPQHF.

The chain uses TRBV11-3 and TRBJ2-7; the D gene is possibly TRBD2 (6 bases). Germline V gene data show CDR1 as SGHNT and CDR2 as YENEEA. This CDR3 spans 16 amino acids. V was pared by 6 bases and J by 5 bases, with 23 bases between. Written as DNA, the CDR3 is TGTGCCAGCAGTTTGAACCCGGGGCCCCCGGGGGACGAGCAGTACTTC. It specifies CASSLNPGPPGDEQYF.

The chain is built from TRBV5-6 and TRBJ1-5, with 8 nucleotides matching TRBD1. CDR1 is SGHDT, CDR2 YYEEEE, per germline. With 4 bases clipped from V and 0 bases from J, the junction kept 15 bases outside the gene matches. The CDR3 runs 19 residues. The CDR3 DNA is TGTGCCAGCAGCGAGGGGACCGGGACAGGATTTAATAGCAATCAGCCCCAGCATTTT. Its protein product is CASSEGTGTGFNSNQPQHF.

The rearrangement uses TRBV25-1 and TRBJ1-4; possible D gene TRBD1, 6 bases. The CDR3 length is 15 residues. Trimming removed 3 bases from V and 3 bases from J, with 11 bases in between. CDR1 and CDR2 from the germline V gene are MGHDK and SYGVNS. The CDR3 sequence: CASSDPRGANEKLFF. CDR3 DNA: TGTGCCAGCAGTGACCCCAGGGGTGCTAATGAAAAACTGTTTTTT. Complete variable domain (other parts from reference TRBV25-1 and TRBJ1-4): EADIYQTPRYLVIGTGKKITLECSQTMGHDKMYWYQQDPGMELHLIHYSYGVNSTEKGDLSSESTVSRIRTEHFPLTLESARPSHTSQYLCASSDPRGANEKLFFGSGTQLSVL.

This chain connects TRBV2 to TRBJ2-5, with 11 bases lining up with TRBD2. Germline V lookup: CDR1 SNHLY, CDR2 FYNNEI. Trimming took 4 bases from V and 2 from J; bases not matched to a gene: 3. This CDR3 region has 15 residues. The CDR3 spells CASSGVAGGQETQYF. DNA of the CDR3: TGTGCCAGCAGTGGTGTAGCGGGGGGGCAAGAGACCCAGTACTTC. Full variable domain (remainder filled in from reference TRBV2 and TRBJ2-5): EPEVTQTPSHQVTQMGQEVILRCVPISNHLYFYWYRQILGQKVEFLVSFYNNEISEKSEIFDDQFSVERPDGSNFTLKIRSTKLEDSAMYFCASSGVAGGQETQYFGPGTRLLVL.

The rearrangement uses TRBV7-9 and TRBJ1-1, with D unresolved. V dropped 4 bases and J dropped 10 bases, with 19 bases sitting between them. Per germline, CDR1 SEHNR and CDR2 FQNEAQ (reference sequence). This CDR3 is 14 amino acids long. CDR3 nucleotide sequence: TGTGCCAGCAGCTCCACATTTGGCACCACGACAGCTTTCTTT. Protein: CASSSTFGTTTAFF.

The chain has TRBV13 and TRBJ1-4; 8 bases line up with TRBD1. J gave up 5 bases and V 0 bases, and 2 bases lay outside the gene matches. The CDR3 covers 15 residues. Per germline, CDR1 PRHDT and CDR2 FYEKMQ (reference sequence). The CDR3 DNA is TGTGCCAGCAGCTTAGGTAGGGACAGGAATGAAAAACTGTTTTTT. It codes for CASSLGRDRNEKLFF.

This clone occurred once. V is TRBV5-8 and J is TRBJ2-1, with a weak D call TRBD1 (7 bases). The V end lost 0 bases, the J end lost 6 bases, and 13 bases lay between the germline ends. Per the germline V gene, CDR1 is SGHTS and CDR2 is YDEGEE. This CDR3 has 15 residues. The CDR3 DNA is TGTGCCAGCAGCTTGGCTGGCAGGGGGGCCAATGAGCAGTTCTTC. This encodes CASSLAGRGANEQFF.

The chain has TRBV9 and TRBJ2-3, with 8 nucleotides matching TRBD1. CDR3 length: 16 amino acids. Per the germline V gene, CDR1 is SGDLS and CDR2 is YYNGEE. V shed 4 bases, J shed 0 bases, and the junction held 7 bases outside the gene matches. In DNA form, the CDR3 reads TGTGCCAGCAGCACCCAGGGGGCTCCAAGCACAGATACGCAGTATTTT. It encodes CASSTQGAPSTDTQYF.

The CDR3, as DNA: TGTGCCAGTAGTCTAGGCGGGATTCGAGAGACCCAGTACTTC. This sequence encodes CASSLGGIRETQYF. The chain uses TRBV19 and TRBJ2-5; weak D call: TRBD2 (6 bases). CDR1 LNHDA and CDR2 SQIVND come from the germline V gene (reference sequence). V was clipped by 5 bases and J by 4 bases, with 14 bases between them. The CDR3 is made up of 14 amino acids.

This clone was seen once. This rearrangement joins TRBV4-2 to TRBJ2-7, with 7 bases matching TRBD2. Germline V gene data show CDR1 as LGHNA and CDR2 as YNFKEQ. The V segment lost 0 bases and the J segment 4 bases; nucleotides outside the gene matches: 3. The CDR3 runs to 14 residues. The CDR3 region is CASSQDGGVYEQYF. CDR3 nucleotide sequence: TGTGCCAGCAGCCAAGATGGGGGGGTTTACGAGCAGTACTTC.

J is TRBJ2-5 and V is TRBV6-5, with 8 bases fitting TRBD2. The CDR3 contains 15 residues. Germline V lookup: CDR1 MNHEY, CDR2 SVGAGI. V was clipped by 2 bases and J by 1 base; unmatched bases: 3. CDR3 protein: CASSYGGGLQETQYF. In DNA form, the CDR3 reads TGTGCCAGCAGTTACGGCGGGGGGCTCCAAGAGACCCAGTACTTC.

The chain carries TRBV5-4 and TRBJ1-1, with a weak D call TRBD1 (5 bases). CDR3 length: 15 residues. The germline gives CDR1 SGHNT, CDR2 YYREEE (reference sequence). V lost 4 bases, J lost 0 bases, and 13 bases lay in between. The CDR3 protein is CASSPPGRVNTEAFF. CDR3 nucleotide sequence: TGTGCCAGCAGCCCCCCGGGACGGGTGAACACTGAAGCTTTCTTT. Full variable domain (remainder filled in from reference TRBV5-4 and TRBJ1-1): ETGVTQSPTHLIKTRGQQVTLRCSSQSGHNTVSWYQQALGQGPQFIFQYYREEENGRGNFPPRFSGLQFPNYSSELNVNALELDDSALYLCASSPPGRVNTEAFFGQGTRLTVV.

The chain employs TRBV25-1 and TRBJ2-7, with unresolved D. Trimming took 1 base from V and 6 from J, leaving 7 bases between them. CDR1 and CDR2 from the germline V gene are MGHDK and SYGVNS. This CDR3 is built from 12 residues. The CDR3 DNA sequence: TGTGCCAGCAGTGAATCCCTCGGCGAGCAGTACTTC. It codes for CASSESLGEQYF.

This rearrangement joins TRBV28 to TRBJ2-4; D might be TRBD1 (5 bases). V lost 5 bases, J lost 4 bases, and 21 bases lay in between. This CDR3 is 17 amino acids long. CDR1 MDHEN and CDR2 SYDVKM come from the germline V gene. CDR3 nucleotide sequence: TGTGCCAGCAGTCCGCTCGGACAAGGGAAATCAAAAAACATTCAGTACTTC. This encodes CASSPLGQGKSKNIQYF. Full variable domain (rest looked up from reference TRBV28 and TRBJ2-4): DVKVTQSSRYLVKRTGEKVFLECVQDMDHENMFWYRQDPGLGLRLIYFSYDVKMKEKGDIPEGYSVSREKKERFSLILESASTNQTSMYLCASSPLGQGKSKNIQYFGAGTRLSVL.

This clone turned up a few times. This chain connects TRBV6-4 to TRBJ2-3; the match to TRBD1 covers 10 bases. This CDR3 spans 14 amino acids. Trimming took 2 bases from V and 4 from J; bases not matched to a gene: 0. Germline-derived CDR1 and CDR2 are MRHNA and SNTAGT. In DNA form, the CDR3 reads TGTGCCAGCAGTGACGGACAGGGGGCAGATACGCAGTATTTT. The encoded protein is CASSDGQGADTQYF.

The rearrangement uses TRBV10-1 and TRBJ1-1; D possibly corresponds to TRBD1 (5 bases). V gave up 3 bases and J gave up 2 bases, with 16 bases separating them. The CDR3 contains 16 residues. The V gene's germline CDR1 is WNHNN and CDR2 SYGVQD (reference sequence). CDR3 region: CASSDGTGSGNTEAFF. The CDR3 DNA reads TGCGCCAGCAGTGACGGGACGGGGTCGGGTAACACTGAAGCTTTCTTT.

This clone was picked up a small number of times. The chain links TRBV10-1 to TRBJ1-2; 8 bases align to TRBD1. CDR1 is WNHNN and CDR2 is SYGVQD in the germline V gene (reference sequence). The CDR3 sequence is 14 residues long. Trimming removed 7 bases from V and 0 bases from J; junction bases left unmatched: 4. CDR3 protein: CASIWGQANYGYTF. CDR3 DNA sequence: TGCGCCAGCATCTGGGGACAGGCTAACTATGGCTACACCTTC.

The chain uses TRBV7-6 and TRBJ1-1; D ambiguous. The CDR3 runs to 13 residues. The germline V gene has CDR1 SGHVS and CDR2 FNYEAQ. V was clipped by 5 bases and J by 1 base, with 8 bases between them. The CDR3 DNA follows: TGTGCCAGCAGCCCCACAAGGAACACTGAAGCTTTCTTT. Translated: CASSPTRNTEAFF.